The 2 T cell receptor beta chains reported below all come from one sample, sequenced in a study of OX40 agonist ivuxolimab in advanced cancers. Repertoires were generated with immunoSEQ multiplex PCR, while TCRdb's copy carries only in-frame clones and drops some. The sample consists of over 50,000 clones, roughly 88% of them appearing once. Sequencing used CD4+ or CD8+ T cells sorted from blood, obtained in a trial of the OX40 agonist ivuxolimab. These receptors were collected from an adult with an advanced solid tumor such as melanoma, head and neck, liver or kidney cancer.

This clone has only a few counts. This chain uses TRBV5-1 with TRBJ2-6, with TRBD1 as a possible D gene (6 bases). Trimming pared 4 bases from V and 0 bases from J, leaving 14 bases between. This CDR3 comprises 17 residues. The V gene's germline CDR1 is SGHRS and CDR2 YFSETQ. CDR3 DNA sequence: TGCGCCAGCAGCCTACAGGGTGGGAGCTCTGGGGCCAACGTCCTGACTTTC. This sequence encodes CASSLQGGSSGANVLTF.

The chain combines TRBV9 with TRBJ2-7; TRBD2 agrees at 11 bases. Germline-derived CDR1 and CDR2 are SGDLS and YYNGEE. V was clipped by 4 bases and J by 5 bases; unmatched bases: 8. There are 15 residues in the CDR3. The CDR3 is CASSPLAGDGHEQYF. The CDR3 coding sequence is TGTGCCAGCAGCCCACTAGCGGGGGACGGGCACGAGCAGTACTTC.